This entry lists 8 T cell receptor beta chains sequenced from one sample in a study of T cell responses to AZD1222 COVID-19 vaccine. Data came from immunoSEQ multiplex PCR; TCRdb stores just in-frame clones and leaves some out. This repertoire shows tens of thousands of clones, 85% to 90% found once; its top ten account for approximately 7%. The sample consisted of peripheral blood, taken on day 0 of AZD1222 vaccination. These receptor sequences come from an adult in good health.

J is TRBJ1-2 and V is TRBV18; D is possibly TRBD1 (5 bases). The CDR3 runs to 15 residues. V lost 3 bases and J lost 3, with 14 bases in between. Germline V gene lookup returns CDR1 KGHSH and CDR2 LQKENI. The CDR3 spells CASSPGTEYDYGYTF. The CDR3 bases are TGTGCCAGCTCACCGGGGACGGAATATGACTATGGCTACACCTTC.

The V call is TRBV6-5, the J call TRBJ1-3; D perhaps matches TRBD1 (5 bases). CDR1 and CDR2 (germline): MNHEY, SVGAGI. Trimming took off 8 bases at V and 0 bases at J, with 14 bases between the two ends. CDR3 length equals 15 residues. The CDR3 DNA follows: TGTGCCAGCGTGCAGGGAGGTAGCTCTGGAAACACCATATATTTT. Its translation: CASVQGGSSGNTIYF.

V usage is TRBV27 and J usage is TRBJ1-4; D not resolved. V gave up 5 bases and J gave up 0 bases, with 1 base separating them. The CDR3 extends over 12 amino acids. The V gene's germline CDR1 is MNHEY and CDR2 SMNVEV (reference sequence). CDR3 DNA sequence: TGTGCCAGCAGTGCAACTAATGAAAAACTGTTTTTT. Residues: CASSATNEKLFF.

The V and J genes are TRBV3-1 (or the pseudogene TRBV3-2) and TRBJ2-7; D not resolved. From germline, CDR1 is LGHDT and CDR2 YNNKEL (reference sequence). The ends were cut back, 2 bases at V and 2 bases at J, with 10 bases in the middle. This CDR3 is 14 amino acids long. This CDR3 reads CASSQSLGAYEQYF. CDR3 nucleotide sequence: TGTGCCAGCAGCCAAAGCTTAGGCGCCTACGAGCAGTACTTC.

This chain joins TRBV19 and TRBJ2-1; possibly TRBD2 for D (6 bases). The CDR3 extends over 15 amino acids. Deletions cut 3 bases from V and 9 bases from J, with 18 bases between. Germline V gene data show CDR1 as LNHDA and CDR2 as SQIVND (reference sequence). CDR3 coding DNA: TGTGCCAGTAGTATTATTAGCGGAATCGCTCCTGAGCAGTTCTTC. Residues: CASSIISGIAPEQFF.

V is TRBV20-1 and J is TRBJ2-1; 10 nucleotides align to TRBD2. Germline V gene lookup returns CDR1 DFQATT and CDR2 SNEGSKA (reference sequence). The CDR3 loop spans 14 amino acids. With V trimmed by 3 bases and J by 4 bases, 3 bases remained unmatched. The DNA for the CDR3 is TGCAGTGCTAGTCCTAGCGGGGGATACAATGAGCAGTTCTTC. Its protein is CSASPSGGYNEQFF.

This chain joins TRBV19 and TRBJ1-6; D unresolved. The V gene's germline CDR1 is LNHDA and CDR2 SQIVND (reference sequence). V was pared by 0 bases and J by 5 bases, with 5 bases between. The CDR3 is 14 amino acids. CDR3 bases: TGTGCCAGTAGTATAGACAGAGATAATTCACCCCTCCACTTT. Protein product: CASSIDRDNSPLHF. Supplemented by reference TRBV19 and TRBJ1-6, the full variable domain reads DGGITQSPKYLFRKEGQNVTLSCEQNLNHDAMYWYRQDPGQGLRLIYYSQIVNDFQKGDIAEGYSVSREKKESFPLTVTSAQKNPTAFYLCASSIDRDNSPLHFGNGTRLTVT.

This clone was found once. The V and J genes are TRBV27 and TRBJ1-5, with unresolved D. Germline V gives CDR1 MNHEY, CDR2 SMNVEV (reference sequence). Trimming stripped 6 bases from V and 5 bases from J, with 11 bases between. The CDR3 sequence is 13 residues long. CDR3 amino acids: CASSLGRYQPQHF. CDR3 coding DNA: TGTGCCAGCAGCCTAGGGAGGTATCAGCCCCAGCATTTT.